The present T cell receptor beta chain was sequenced within a study of chemoradiotherapy in HPV16-positive cancers. Trimming took off 7 bases at V and 4 bases at J, with 17 bases between the two ends. Germline CDR1 reads LNHDA; CDR2 reads SQIVND (reference sequence). This CDR3 has 15 amino acids. This clone has more than one count but fewer than ten. Profiling relied on immunoSEQ multiplex PCR, and the TCRdb table lists in-frame clones only, not all of them. The table shows roughly 4,100 clones, with more than 70% occurring only once. This receptor was obtained from a human donor with HPV-associated anogenital cancer. The rearrangement joins TRBV19 to TRBJ2-1; TRBD2 is a possible D gene (5 bases). Sampling was conducted from a patient who underwent chemoradiotherapy. The CDR3 DNA reads as TGTGCCAGTAAAGGAGGAAAAGGGTGGTACAATGAGCAGTTCTTC. This sequence encodes CASKGGKGWYNEQFF. The full variable domain, completed using reference TRBV19 and TRBJ2-1, is DGGITQSPKYLFRKEGQNVTLSCEQNLNHDAMYWYRQDPGQGLRLIYYSQIVNDFQKGDIAEGYSVSREKKESFPLTVTSAQKNPTAFYLCASKGGKGWYNEQFFGPGTRLTVL.